Following are 22 T cell receptor beta chains from one sample sequenced in a study of control samples from healthy donors and cancer patients. Generated by immunoSEQ multiplex PCR, the TCRdb table keeps only in-frame clones and is missing some. The sample shows 100,000 or so clones, around four fifths of them seen only once. The sample taken for sequencing was blood. These receptors were obtained from a woman aged 45-65 years in good health.

V and J are TRBV4-3 and TRBJ2-1; 7 nucleotides line up with TRBD2. Trimming at V came to 2 bases and at J to 6 bases, leaving 7 bases not matched to a gene. Per the germline V gene, CDR1 is LGHNA and CDR2 is YSLEER. The CDR3 runs 15 residues. CDR3 sequence: CASSQLGGVSNEQFF. In DNA, the CDR3 is TGCGCCAGCAGCCAATTGGGGGGGGTTTCCAATGAGCAGTTCTTC.

J is TRBJ1-6 and V is TRBV13; TRBD1 matches 8 bases. The germline gives CDR1 PRHDT, CDR2 FYEKMQ (reference sequence). V lost 1 base, J lost 11 bases, and 7 bases stayed unmatched. CDR3 length: 15 amino acids. CDR3 nucleotide sequence: TGTGCCAGCAGCTTAGTGGGCAGGGGGCTTGCACCCCTCCACTTT. Amino acids: CASSLVGRGLAPLHF.

With respect to this clone: This same CDR3 is encoded by further DNA sequences in the sample. The chain uses TRBV6-1 and TRBJ1-5; tentative D call: TRBD1 (6 bases). Trimming stripped 0 bases from V and 5 bases from J, with 11 bases between. Germline-derived CDR1 and CDR2 are MNHNS and SASEGT. This CDR3 has 15 amino acids. The CDR3 DNA reads TGTGCCAGCAGTGAAGCGGGGGGGCGGGATCAGCCCCAGCATTTT. Its translation is CASSEAGGRDQPQHF.

This clone was counted between two and nine times. J is TRBJ1-1 and V is TRBV11-3; no firm D call. Trimming left V 7 bases short and J 5 bases short, with 20 bases between. Germline-derived CDR1 and CDR2 are SGHNT and YENEEA. The CDR3 is made up of 15 amino acids. The CDR3 reads CASTPGGLESTEAFF. CDR3 coding DNA: TGTGCCAGCACGCCCGGAGGGTTAGAGAGTACTGAAGCTTTCTTT. The whole variable domain, remainder taken from reference TRBV11-3 and TRBJ1-1, is EAGVVQSPRYKIIEKKQPVAFWCNPISGHNTLYWYLQNLGQGPELLIRYENEEAVDDSQLPKDRFSAERLKGVDSTLKIQPAELGDSAVYLCASTPGGLESTEAFFGQGTRLTVV.

This sequence joins TRBV27 and TRBJ1-5, with D possibly matching TRBD1 (5 bases). In germline, CDR1 is MNHEY, CDR2 SMNVEV (reference sequence). The length of the CDR3 is 15 residues. Deletions cut 2 bases from V and 0 bases from J, with 8 bases between. The CDR3 protein is CASSLRGYSNQPQHF. For the CDR3, the DNA is TGTGCCAGCAGTTTAAGGGGATATAGCAATCAGCCCCAGCATTTT.

This clone was observed a single time. The CDR3 DNA follows: TGTGCCAGAAGCTTGGTTTCGGCAGTACTCCAGCCCCAGCATTTT. Amino acids: CARSLVSAVLQPQHF. The genes are TRBV5-3 and TRBJ1-5; D is unresolved. TRBV5-3 is recorded as an ORF, its role being uncertain. Trimming shortened V by 0 bases and J by 7 bases, and 14 bases separated the two germline ends. The CDR3 covers 15 residues.

The rearrangement links TRBV30 to TRBJ1-2; no firm D call. Germline assignment: CDR1 GTSNPN and CDR2 SVGIG (reference sequence). The CDR3 contains 15 residues. V was pared by 0 bases and J by 8 bases, with 19 bases between. The CDR3 bases are TGTGCCTGGAGTGTCGGAGGGATAACCCTGGGGGGCTACACCTTC. Its translation is CAWSVGGITLGGYTF.

The chain links TRBV7-2 to TRBJ1-3; D unclear. The V end was cut by 0 bases, the J end by 4 bases, with 4 bases between. Germline V CDR1 and CDR2: SGHTA, FQGNSA. The CDR3 has 13 residues. CDR3 loop: CASSLAYGNTIYF. The CDR3 nucleotides read TGTGCCAGCAGCTTAGCGTACGGAAACACCATATATTTT.

This clone was observed once. The chain is built from TRBV5-4 and TRBJ2-5; TRBD2 might be the D (6 bases). Germline loops: CDR1 SGHNT, CDR2 YYREEE (reference sequence). The V gene lost 5 bases and the J gene lost 5 bases, with 13 bases spanning the gap. The CDR3 is 13 amino acids. The CDR3 DNA reads as TGTGCCAGCAGTCCGACTAGTTGGGAGACCCAGTACTTC. Amino acid sequence: CASSPTSWETQYF.

The V call is TRBV7-5, the J call TRBJ1-6; whether TRBD1, the table's D call, matches the DNA was not checked. TRBV7-5 is deemed a pseudogene. CDR3 length equals 16 residues. In DNA, the CDR3 is TGTGCCAGAAGCCGCAGGACAGGGAAGGTGGATTCACCCCTCCACTTT. Translated: CARSRRTGKVDSPLHF.

The chain couples TRBV19 to TRBJ1-1; D is perhaps TRBD1 (6 bases). The length of the CDR3 is 14 residues. Germline V gives CDR1 LNHDA, CDR2 SQIVND (reference sequence). With 2 bases removed from V and 4 bases from J, the gap between germline ends came to 11 bases. CDR3 in amino acids: CASSINTGRTEAFF. The DNA of the CDR3 is TGTGCCAGTAGTATAAACACAGGGCGCACTGAAGCTTTCTTT.

J is TRBJ2-3 and V is TRBV9; 8 nucleotides match TRBD2. The germline gives CDR1 SGDLS, CDR2 YYNGEE. The CDR3 runs to 16 residues. Germline trimming cut 0 bases from V and 1 base from J; bases unmatched to any gene: 4. Written as DNA, the CDR3 is TGTGCCAGCAGCGTAGACGGGAGGGGGGGCACAGATACGCAGTATTTT. Translation: CASSVDGRGGTDTQYF.

This sequence joins TRBV19 and TRBJ2-1; 7 bases line up with TRBD1. V was pared by 2 bases and J by 2 bases, with 0 bases of the junction left unmatched. Germline CDR1 is LNHDA and CDR2 is SQIVND (reference sequence). The CDR3 is 14 amino acids. CDR3 protein: CASSIRGPYNEQFF. For the CDR3, the DNA is TGTGCCAGTAGTATAAGGGGGCCCTACAATGAGCAGTTCTTC.

This chain connects TRBV27 to TRBJ2-1; 9 bases line up with TRBD2. V lost 6 bases, J lost 7 bases, and 10 bases stayed unmatched. The CDR3 has 15 amino acids. Per the germline V gene, CDR1 is MNHEY and CDR2 is SMNVEV (reference sequence). CDR3 region: CASSPGEAGGNEQFF. The CDR3 DNA follows: TGTGCCAGCAGCCCCGGTGAAGCGGGGGGAAATGAGCAGTTCTTC.

The chain links TRBV14 to TRBJ2-2; D not resolved. V was shortened by 2 bases and J by 5 bases, with 9 bases between the two germline ends. CDR1 and CDR2 from the germline V gene are SGHDN and FVKESK. The CDR3 runs 14 residues. CDR3 residues: CASSQFEGTGELFF. CDR3 nucleotides: TGTGCCAGCAGCCAATTTGAAGGAACCGGGGAGCTGTTTTTT.

The chain is built from TRBV7-8 and TRBJ1-5; D possibly corresponds to TRBD1 (6 bases). Germline CDR1 SGHVS, CDR2 FQNEAQ. Trimming removed 4 bases from V and 3 bases from J, with 10 bases in between. This CDR3 has 14 residues. In DNA, the CDR3 is TGTGCCAGCAGCTCGACAGGTCCCAATCAGCCCCAGCATTTT. This codes for CASSSTGPNQPQHF.

The V and J genes are TRBV7-2 and TRBJ1-2, with 9 bases fitting TRBD1. The CDR3 extends over 17 amino acids. V lost 4 bases to trimming and J lost 1 base; unmatched junction nucleotides: 10. CDR1 is SGHTA, CDR2 FQGNSA, per germline. The CDR3 sequence is CASSSNVGTGYNYGYTF. The CDR3 DNA sequence: TGTGCCAGCAGCTCCAATGTCGGGACAGGGTATAACTATGGCTACACCTTC.

This clone has just a few counts. The chain employs TRBV10-3 and TRBJ2-1; 10 bases match TRBD2. The germline CDR1 and CDR2 sequences are ENHRY and SYGVKD. The length of the CDR3 is 15 residues. Germline trimming cut 7 bases from V and 9 bases from J; bases unmatched to any gene: 12. The CDR3 is CAITATSGDGGEQFF. The DNA of the CDR3 is TGTGCCATCACCGCAACTAGCGGGGACGGGGGTGAGCAGTTCTTC.

The rearrangement joins TRBV29-1 to TRBJ1-2; D may be TRBD1 (6 bases). CDR1 is SQVTM, CDR2 ANQGSEA, per germline. This CDR3 is built from 14 residues. Trimming stripped 4 bases from V and 2 bases from J, with 14 bases between. The CDR3 is CSVGGADSNYGYTF. The CDR3 DNA sequence: TGCAGCGTTGGAGGGGCGGACAGCAACTATGGCTACACCTTC.

This sequence joins TRBV11-3 and TRBJ2-1; the match to TRBD2 covers 12 bases. V was clipped by 5 bases and J by 4 bases; unmatched bases: 6. CDR1 and CDR2 from the germline V gene are SGHNT and YENEEA. This CDR3 has 16 residues. This chain's CDR3 is CASSPSSGRAYNEQFF. In DNA form, the CDR3 reads TGTGCCAGCAGCCCATCTAGCGGGAGGGCGTACAATGAGCAGTTCTTC.

The gene calls are TRBV6-6 and TRBJ2-1, with TRBD2 matching 8 bases. The CDR3 length is 14 residues. Trimming took 6 bases from V and 7 from J; bases not matched to a gene: 8. Germline loops: CDR1 MNHNY, CDR2 SVGAGI (reference sequence). CDR3: CASRTVGGANEQFF. The CDR3 region has the DNA TGTGCCAGCAGGACCGTCGGGGGGGCAAATGAGCAGTTCTTC.

The V and J genes are TRBV6-5 and TRBJ2-7, with D hard to call. Looked up from germline, CDR1 is MNHEY and CDR2 is SVGAGI. The CDR3 extends over 11 amino acids. Trimming removed 4 bases from V and 3 bases from J, with 4 bases in between. The CDR3, as DNA: TGTGCCAGCAGTTCCGTCTACGAGCAGTACTTC. Translated, it gives CASSSVYEQYF.